What follows are 30 T cell receptor beta chains derived from one specimen sequenced in a study of T cell repertoires in cytomegalovirus infection. TCRdb redid the calling of the reads with MiXCR, one entry per CDR3 protein. This sample has 680,000 or so distinct CDR3 sequences, with around 30% found just once. Antigens for these TCRs are unknown. The source was cultured PBMCs, collected from culture after CMV antigen stimulation. The receptors shown here come from a human donor in good health (CMV status not recorded). Some clones in this sample may be carry-over from other donors' samples.

V gene TRBV2 combines with J gene TRBJ1-5; a weak D match, TRBD1 (6 bases). This CDR3 has 21 amino acids. The V gene's germline CDR1 is SNHLY and CDR2 FYNNEI. V lost 7 bases to trimming and J lost 0 bases, with 31 bases between them. The CDR3 DNA follows: TGTGCCAGCACTCCCCGGGGGCCGGGGACCTCGTTTTCTCATAGCAATCAGCCCCAGCATTTT. It translates to CASTPRGPGTSFSHSNQPQHF.

This clonotype was counted at least ten times. V and J are TRBV7-2 and TRBJ2-1, with no clear D. Trimming took 1 base from V and 10 from J, leaving 8 bases between them. The CDR3 loop spans 12 amino acids. Germline CDR1 reads SGHTA; CDR2 reads FQGNSA. CDR3 in DNA: TGTGCCAGCAGCTTAGTGGGCGGCGAGCAGTTCTTC. This gives the protein CASSLVGGEQFF.

The genes are TRBV7-9 and TRBJ2-1, with D perhaps matching TRBD2 (5 bases). This CDR3 contains 19 residues. V was clipped by 4 bases and J by 0 bases, with 22 bases between them. Per germline, CDR1 SEHNR and CDR2 FQNEAQ (reference sequence). CDR3 amino acids: CASSSHGGRSKSSYNEQFF. CDR3 sequence (DNA): TGTGCCAGCAGCTCCCACGGAGGTCGATCGAAAAGCTCCTACAATGAGCAGTTCTTC.

The chain employs TRBV7-9 and TRBJ1-1; 7 nucleotides line up with TRBD1. This CDR3 has 14 amino acids. The germline CDR1 and CDR2 sequences are SEHNR and FQNEAQ (reference sequence). Trimming took 5 bases from V and 6 from J; bases not matched to a gene: 9. The CDR3 loop is CASSGDSPGAEAFF. CDR3 in DNA: TGTGCCAGCAGCGGGGACAGCCCTGGGGCTGAAGCTTTCTTT.

This clonotype showed up just a few times. The chain carries TRBV7-8 and TRBJ2-6, with TRBD1 matching 11 bases. CDR3 length: 18 residues. CDR1 SGHVS and CDR2 FQNEAQ come from the germline V gene. V was clipped by 5 bases and J by 0 bases; unmatched bases: 6. CDR3 nucleotide sequence: TGTGCCAGCAGCCCACGGACAGGGGGCCCCTCTGGGGCCAACGTCCTGACTTTC. This encodes CASSPRTGGPSGANVLTF.

This clonotype was counted ten times or more. This chain joins TRBV6-1 and TRBJ2-7; D unclear. CDR1 MNHNS and CDR2 SASEGT come from the germline V gene. The CDR3 is 13 amino acids. V was cut by 5 bases and J by 3 bases, with 11 bases left in between. CDR3 sequence: CASSYAHDYEQYV. DNA of the CDR3: TGTGCCAGCAGTTACGCACATGACTACGAGCAGTACGTC.

This chain links TRBV5-4 with TRBJ2-1; possibly TRBD2 for D (5 bases). CDR1 SGHNT and CDR2 YYREEE come from the germline V gene (reference sequence). The CDR3 covers 13 residues. The V and J ends lost 7 bases and 4 bases respectively, with 12 bases between them. CDR3 DNA sequence: TGTGCCAGCGGAAAGCGGTTGTACAATGAGCAGTTCTTC. It yields the protein CASGKRLYNEQFF. Full variable domain (rest looked up from reference TRBV5-4 and TRBJ2-1): ETGVTQSPTHLIKTRGQQVTLRCSSQSGHNTVSWYQQALGQGPQFIFQYYREEENGRGNFPPRFSGLQFPNYSSELNVNALELDDSALYLCASGKRLYNEQFFGPGTRLTVL.

This clonotype was recorded at least ten times. The rearrangement links TRBV7-6 to TRBJ2-3, with 8 bases fitting TRBD2. With 1 base clipped from V and 1 base from J, the junction kept 7 bases outside the gene matches. CDR3 length: 17 amino acids. The germline CDR1 and CDR2 sequences are SGHVS and FNYEAQ. CDR3 sequence reads: CASSLVPLAGRTDTQYF. DNA for the CDR3: TGTGCCAGCAGCTTAGTCCCCCTAGCGGGTCGCACAGATACGCAGTATTTT.

The J gene is TRBJ1-2, the V gene TRBV7-4; the D gene is possibly TRBD1 (5 bases). Between the trimmed V and J ends, which lost 1 base and 8 bases, there was a span of 14 bases. Germline CDR1 is SGHVT and CDR2 is SQSDAQ. This CDR3 region has 14 residues. In DNA form, the CDR3 reads TGTGCCAGCAGCTTAGTTCGGGGGATGTGGGGCTACACCTTC. It codes for CASSLVRGMWGYTF.

The sample holds a few counts of this clonotype. The chain recombines TRBV7-2 with TRBJ1-1; perhaps TRBD1 as D (5 bases). This CDR3 has 14 residues. CDR1 is SGHTA and CDR2 is FQGNSA in the germline V gene. Trimming shortened V by 4 bases and J by 5 bases, and 14 bases separated the two germline ends. The CDR3 DNA reads TGTGCCAGCAGCTCACGGGACCCTGGGACTGAAGCTTTCTTT. Residues: CASSSRDPGTEAFF.

This clonotype appeared a few times. This chain joins TRBV19 and TRBJ2-5, with a weak D call TRBD2 (6 bases). V was cut by 5 bases and J by 5 bases, with 15 bases left in between. The germline V gene encodes CDR1 LNHDA and CDR2 SQIVND (reference sequence). CDR3 size: 14 residues. The CDR3 sequence is CASSPRDLGETQYF. CDR3 in DNA: TGTGCCAGTAGTCCGCGGGACCTGGGGGAGACCCAGTACTTC. Variable domain in full (rest from reference TRBV19 and TRBJ2-5): DGGITQSPKYLFRKEGQNVTLSCEQNLNHDAMYWYRQDPGQGLRLIYYSQIVNDFQKGDIAEGYSVSREKKESFPLTVTSAQKNPTAFYLCASSPRDLGETQYFGPGTRLLVL.

This clonotype was seen more than once but under ten times. This chain joins TRBV20-1 and TRBJ2-3; D gene ambiguous. The CDR3 covers 15 residues. The germline gives CDR1 DFQATT, CDR2 SNEGSKA (reference sequence). V lost 0 bases, J lost 0 bases, and 10 bases lay in between. CDR3 sequence reads: CSARDLTTSTDTQYF. The CDR3 DNA reads as TGCAGTGCTAGAGATCTGACAACTAGCACAGATACGCAGTATTTT.

This chain links TRBV20-1 with TRBJ2-4, with 10 bases aligning to TRBD2. Germline V gives CDR1 DFQATT, CDR2 SNEGSKA (reference sequence). V lost 3 bases and J lost 8; bases outside the gene matches: 10. The CDR3 length is 15 residues. The CDR3 region is CSASRTSGPADIQYF. The CDR3 bases are TGCAGTGCTAGTAGGACTAGCGGCCCCGCGGACATTCAGTACTTC.

This clonotype was found many times. The chain links TRBV7-8 to TRBJ1-3, with a weak D call TRBD1 (6 bases). V was cut by 5 bases and J by 0 bases, with 14 bases left in between. This CDR3 has 16 residues. Germline V gene data show CDR1 as SGHVS and CDR2 as FQNEAQ. The CDR3 nucleotides read TGTGCCAGCAGCCCACACCGACAGGCCTCTGGAAACACCATATATTTT. It encodes CASSPHRQASGNTIYF. The full variable domain, completed using reference TRBV7-8 and TRBJ1-3, is GAGVSQSPRYKVAKRGQDVALRCDPISGHVSLFWYQQALGQGPEFLTYFQNEAQLDKSGLPSDRFFAERPEGSVSTLKIQRTQQEDSAVYLCASSPHRQASGNTIYFGEGSWLTVV.

This clonotype occurred many times. The genes are TRBV7-2 and TRBJ1-2; D is unresolved. This CDR3 region has 16 residues. The germline CDR1 and CDR2 sequences are SGHTA and FQGNSA. Trimming cost V 0 bases and J 4 bases, with 15 bases left between them. CDR3 region: CASSLAVTPTSYGYTF. The CDR3 coding sequence is TGTGCCAGCAGCTTAGCGGTGACACCCACGTCCTATGGCTACACCTTC.

The chain combines TRBV9 with TRBJ2-1, with TRBD2 matching over 8 bases. After removal of 4 bases from V and 5 bases from J, the junction contained 8 bases not matched to a gene. This CDR3 is 15 amino acids long. Germline lookup yields CDR1 SGDLS and CDR2 YYNGEE. The CDR3 DNA reads TGTGCCAGCAGCCATACTAGCGGCGCACACAATGAGCAGTTCTTC. This sequence encodes CASSHTSGAHNEQFF.

The chain couples TRBV6-2 or TRBV6-3 to TRBJ2-3; tentatively, D is TRBD1 or TRBD2 (5 bases each). The germline CDR1 and CDR2 sequences are MNHEY and SVGEGT. This CDR3 is 14 amino acids long. Trimming stripped 5 bases from V and 1 base from J, with 10 bases between. Here the CDR3 DNA reads TGTGCCAGCAGTCTACCGGGACGCACAGATACGCAGTATTTT. Translating it yields CASSLPGRTDTQYF.

This chain links TRBV12-3 or TRBV12-4 with TRBJ1-2; 12 nucleotides line up with TRBD1. CDR3 length: 15 amino acids. V was clipped by 5 bases and J by 4 bases; unmatched bases: 5. CDR3 in amino acids: CASSLRDRGLYGYTF. The CDR3 region has the DNA TGTGCCAGCAGTCTCCGGGACAGGGGGCTCTATGGCTACACCTTC.

This clonotype was counted a few times. The chain recombines TRBV10-3 with TRBJ1-6; a possible D gene is TRBD1 (5 bases). Trimming took off 6 bases at V and 0 bases at J, with 18 bases between the two ends. The CDR3 has 18 amino acids. Germline V CDR1 and CDR2: ENHRY, SYGVKD. This CDR3 is CAISHAGAQSSYNSPLHF. CDR3 bases: TGTGCCATCAGCCACGCCGGGGCCCAAAGCTCCTATAATTCACCCCTCCACTTT.

The chain uses TRBV7-6 and TRBJ2-2; D might be TRBD2 (5 bases). Germline lookup yields CDR1 SGHVS and CDR2 FNYEAQ. This CDR3 is 13 amino acids long. V lost 5 bases and J 7 bases, leaving 11 bases between the germline ends. CDR3 DNA: TGTGCCAGCAGCCGAAAACTAGACGGGGAGCTGTTTTTT. Translated, it gives CASSRKLDGELFF.

This clonotype occurred a few times. The chain is built from TRBV28 and TRBJ2-7, with 7 bases that match TRBD1. CDR1 and CDR2 from the germline V gene are MDHEN and SYDVKM. Unmatched junction bases numbered 8, after V lost 2 bases and J lost 4 bases. This CDR3 has 15 amino acids. The CDR3 sequence: CASSLPGQRGYEQYF. Here the CDR3 DNA reads TGTGCCAGCAGTTTACCGGGACAGAGGGGATACGAGCAGTACTTC.

V usage is TRBV7-9 and J usage is TRBJ2-3, with 10 bases fitting TRBD2. The length of the CDR3 is 14 residues. V gave up 5 bases and J gave up 6 bases; unmatched junction bases: 5. Germline V gene data show CDR1 as SEHNR and CDR2 as FQNEAQ (reference sequence). This chain's CDR3 is CASSTGTSADTQYF. The CDR3 coding sequence is TGTGCCAGCAGCACAGGGACTAGCGCGGATACGCAGTATTTT.

The genes are TRBV5-1 and TRBJ1-6; weak D call: TRBD1 (6 bases). Trimming shortened V by 0 bases and J by 10 bases, and 14 bases separated the two germline ends. CDR3 length equals 15 residues. The V gene's germline CDR1 is SGHRS and CDR2 YFSETQ. In DNA form, the CDR3 reads TGCGCCAGCAGCTTGGGGACAGATAGGTCCTCACCCCTCCACTTT. Protein product: CASSLGTDRSSPLHF.

This clonotype has more than one count but fewer than ten. The rearrangement joins TRBV20-1 to TRBJ1-4; TRBD1 aligns across 7 bases. This CDR3 is built from 13 residues. From germline, CDR1 is DFQATT and CDR2 SNEGSKA (reference sequence). The ends lost 8 bases at V and 5 bases at J; junction bases unmatched: 8. The CDR3: CSPRDSINEKLFF. The CDR3 DNA follows: TGCAGTCCCAGGGACAGCATAAATGAAAAACTGTTTTTT.

The chain has TRBV10-3 and TRBJ1-2, with TRBD1 matching over 7 bases. After removal of 3 bases from V and 4 bases from J, the junction contained 8 bases not matched to a gene. The CDR3 is made up of 15 amino acids. CDR1 and CDR2 (germline): ENHRY, SYGVKD. This chain's CDR3 is CAISDPKTGSYGYTF. CDR3 nucleotide sequence: TGTGCCATCAGTGACCCCAAGACAGGGTCCTATGGCTACACCTTC.

This chain joins TRBV29-1 and TRBJ1-3; TRBD1 might be the D (5 bases). The V gene's germline CDR1 is SQVTM and CDR2 ANQGSEA. The ends were cut back, 5 bases at V and 2 bases at J, with 19 bases in the middle. CDR3 size: 16 residues. Here the CDR3 reads CSVSHRLPATGNTIYF. In nucleotides, the CDR3 is TGCAGCGTTTCCCACAGGCTCCCGGCCACTGGAAACACCATATATTTT.

The V gene is TRBV5-5, the J gene TRBJ2-5; D is possibly TRBD1 (5 bases). Germline V gene sequence: CDR1 SGHKS, CDR2 YYEKEE (reference sequence). V lost 4 bases, J lost 4 bases, and 17 bases lay in between. There are 15 residues in the CDR3. CDR3 sequence (DNA): TGTGCCAGCAGCCTCACCCCCTGGGGCCCAGAGACCCAGTACTTC. Amino acid sequence: CASSLTPWGPETQYF.

The rearrangement uses TRBV19 and TRBJ2-5; 11 bases are shared with TRBD2. Trimming at V came to 8 bases and at J to 0 bases, leaving 14 bases not matched to a gene. The CDR3 extends over 18 amino acids. Germline V CDR1 and CDR2: LNHDA, SQIVND (reference sequence). CDR3 bases: TGTGCCAGTTCCCTGTATTGGGCTAGCGGGGGGTACCAAGAGACCCAGTACTTC. Its translation is CASSLYWASGGYQETQYF.

This chain connects TRBV28 to TRBJ1-2; 9 bases align to TRBD1. CDR1 is MDHEN, CDR2 SYDVKM, per germline. The CDR3 runs to 17 residues. Losses at the gene ends were 6 bases for V and 6 bases for J; bases not matched to a gene: 17. Here the CDR3 reads CASSTPRDRERGNGYTF. In nucleotides, the CDR3 is TGTGCCAGCAGCACCCCCAGGGACAGGGAACGGGGCAATGGCTACACCTTC.

This clonotype was seen a few times. The rearrangement uses TRBV6-5 and TRBJ2-7; tentative D call: TRBD1 (5 bases). The CDR3 runs 13 residues. From germline, CDR1 is MNHEY and CDR2 SVGAGI. The V gene lost 8 bases and the J gene lost 2 bases, with 13 bases spanning the gap. This CDR3 reads CASVGHPTYEQYF. The CDR3 nucleotides read TGTGCCAGCGTAGGACACCCCACCTACGAGCAGTACTTC.